A selection of T cell receptor beta chains follows, all from one sample in a study of prognosis after radiotherapy for stage I lung cancer. Using its own MiXCR run on the multiplex PCR reads, TCRdb lists one record per CDR3 protein. Of about 30,000 distinct CDR3 sequences in the sample, 40% to 50% were seen once. The sample was PBMCs, taken before or after stereotactic body radiation therapy (not recorded which). Source of these receptors: a donor aged 50 or older with non-small cell lung cancer. CDR3s include the opening cysteine and the closing phenylalanine or tryptophan. The order of the fields is clone size, J gene, D gene, V gene, CDR3 protein, CDR3 DNA. The D gene is left open where the match is weak. For some rows the clone size is stated as once, few or many, or as a class when expanded; others skip it.

clone size: many; J gene: TRBJ2-7; D gene: -; V gene: TRBV20-1; CDR3 protein: CSARGGRSYEQYF; CDR3 DNA: TGCAGTGCTAGAGGGGGGCGCAGCTACGAGCAGTACTTC
clone size: many; J gene: TRBJ1-3; D gene: -; V gene: TRBV18; CDR3 protein: CASSLTRNWTPNFSGNTIYF; CDR3 DNA: TGTGCCAGCTCCCTAACCCGAAACTGGACACCGAACTTCTCTGGAAACACCATATATTTT
clone size: -; J gene: TRBJ1-2; D gene: -; V gene: TRBV6-8; CDR3 protein: CASAQPCGAGYTF; CDR3 DNA: TGTGCCAGCGCACAACCGTGTGGGGCTGGCTACACCTTC
clone size: -; J gene: TRBJ2-7; D gene: -; V gene: TRBV11-2; CDR3 protein: CASSLRKGAYEQYF; CDR3 DNA: TGTGCCAGCAGCCTTAGAAAGGGGGCCTACGAGCAGTACTTC
clone size: many; J gene: TRBJ2-5; D gene: -; V gene: TRBV10-3; CDR3 protein: CAISEGETQYF; CDR3 DNA: TGTGCCATCAGTGAAGGCGAGACCCAGTACTTC
clone size: -; J gene: TRBJ2-2; D gene: -; V gene: TRBV6-1; CDR3 protein: CATARSPNNGEMFF; CDR3 DNA: TGTGCCACCGCTCGGTCCCCTAACAACGGGGAGATGTTTTTT
clone size: many; J gene: TRBJ1-5; D gene: -; V gene: TRBV20-1; CDR3 protein: CSAREDSGSQPQHF; CDR3 DNA: TGCAGTGCTAGAGAAGACAGCGGGAGTCAGCCCCAGCATTTT
clone size: many; J gene: TRBJ1-1; D gene: TRBD1; V gene: TRBV7-9; CDR3 protein: CASSSIGGAGTEAFF; CDR3 DNA: TGTGCCAGCAGCTCGATAGGGGGCGCGGGCACTGAAGCTTTCTTT
clone size: large; J gene: TRBJ2-2; D gene: -; V gene: TRBV11-3; CDR3 protein: CASSLGGNTGELFF; CDR3 DNA: TGTGCCAGCAGCTTAGGAGGAAACACCGGGGAGCTGTTTTTT
clone size: many; J gene: TRBJ2-1; D gene: -; V gene: TRBV7-2; CDR3 protein: CASSLGRRGNEQFF; CDR3 DNA: TGTGCCAGCAGCTTAGGTCGGAGGGGCAACGAGCAGTTCTTC
clone size: -; J gene: TRBJ2-3; D gene: -; V gene: TRBV6-1; CDR3 protein: CASSEREGGRYTQYF; CDR3 DNA: TGTGCCAGCTCAGAGCGGGAAGGGGGGAGGTATACGCAGTATTTT
clone size: many; J gene: TRBJ2-3; D gene: -; V gene: TRBV10-3; CDR3 protein: CAISGGADTQYF; CDR3 DNA: TGTGCCATCAGTGGGGGGGCAGATACGCAGTATTTT
clone size: many; J gene: TRBJ1-5; D gene: -; V gene: TRBV7-3; CDR3 protein: CASSLDRSQPQHF; CDR3 DNA: TGTGCCAGCAGCCTGGACAGATCACAGCCCCAGCATTTT
clone size: -; J gene: TRBJ2-1; D gene: TRBD2; V gene: TRBV7-2; CDR3 protein: CASSLELAPVNEQFF; CDR3 DNA: TGTGCCAGCAGCTTAGAACTAGCGCCTGTTAATGAGCAGTTCTTC
clone size: -; J gene: TRBJ2-1; D gene: -; V gene: TRBV5-6; CDR3 protein: CASSLSNNEQFF; CDR3 DNA: TGTGCCAGCAGCTTATCGAACAATGAGCAGTTCTTC
clone size: many; J gene: TRBJ2-1; D gene: TRBD2; V gene: TRBV24-1; CDR3 protein: CATSEGLAGFGEQFF; CDR3 DNA: TGTGCCACCAGTGAGGGACTAGCGGGATTTGGGGAGCAGTTCTTC
clone size: many; J gene: TRBJ2-5; D gene: -; V gene: TRBV20-1; CDR3 protein: CSALLGSETQYF; CDR3 DNA: TGCAGTGCTTTATTAGGGTCAGAGACCCAGTACTTC